Listed here are 15 T cell receptor beta chains from one sample, sequenced in a study of PD-L1 blockade in urothelial cancer. This sample's time point: peripheral blood 6 weeks after treatment start. Produced via immunoSEQ multiplex PCR; TCRdb's table is partial and in-frame only. The sample includes 50,000 or so clones, 70% to 90% of them seen just once. Sequenced here: PBMCs, sampled around atezolizumab (anti-PD-L1) treatment. Receptors were obtained from a man aged 50 to 59 with urothelial cancer.

V usage is TRBV5-8 and J usage is TRBJ2-1; possible D gene TRBD1, 5 bases. Germline lookup yields CDR1 SGHTS and CDR2 YDEGEE. V lost 4 bases and J 8 bases, leaving 10 bases between the germline ends. This CDR3 region has 12 residues. The CDR3 is CASSRQMDEQFF. In DNA form, the CDR3 reads TGTGCCAGCAGCAGACAGATGGATGAGCAGTTCTTC. The whole variable domain, filled in from reference TRBV5-8 and TRBJ2-1, reads EAGVTQSPTHLIKTRGQQATLRCSPISGHTSVYWYQQALGLGLQFLLWYDEGEERNRGNFPPRFSGRQFPNYSSELNVNALELEDSALYLCASSRQMDEQFFGPGTRLTVL.

The chain carries TRBV9 and TRBJ2-6, with D maybe TRBD2 (6 bases). This CDR3 is built from 17 residues. Trimming pared 4 bases from V and 0 bases from J, leaving 14 bases between. The germline CDR1 and CDR2 sequences are SGDLS and YYNGEE. This CDR3 is CASSSYRGGSGANVLTF. For the CDR3, the DNA is TGTGCCAGCAGCTCTTACCGGGGAGGCTCTGGGGCCAACGTCCTGACTTTC.

In its sample, this clone was seen once. This chain uses TRBV7-6 with TRBJ2-6; D perhaps matches TRBD1 (5 bases). V was shortened by 1 base and J by 0 bases, with 7 bases between the two germline ends. Germline V CDR1 and CDR2: SGHVS, FNYEAQ. The CDR3 covers 16 residues. The CDR3 region is CASSLVDNSGANVLTF. CDR3 DNA sequence: TGTGCCAGCAGCTTAGTGGACAACTCTGGGGCCAACGTCCTGACTTTC.

The chain recombines TRBV7-9 with TRBJ1-5, with D unresolved. The germline CDR1 and CDR2 sequences are SEHNR and FQNEAQ (reference sequence). There are 15 residues in the CDR3. V lost 0 bases, J lost 2 bases, and 8 bases lay in between. The CDR3 reads CASSLAGGGNQPQHF. The CDR3 region has the DNA TGTGCCAGCAGCTTAGCGGGAGGTGGCAATCAGCCCCAGCATTTT.

This sequence joins TRBV9 and TRBJ2-5; 9 bases line up with TRBD2. There are 16 residues in the CDR3. Germline values: CDR1 SGDLS, CDR2 YYNGEE. After removal of 4 bases from V and 1 base from J, the junction contained 8 bases not matched to a gene. CDR3 sequence reads: CASSPLAGGLQETQYF. DNA for the CDR3: TGTGCCAGCAGCCCTCTGGCGGGGGGGCTCCAAGAGACCCAGTACTTC.

The gene calls are TRBV18 and TRBJ2-7; 9 bases match TRBD1. V was clipped by 4 bases and J by 2 bases; unmatched bases: 6. Germline values: CDR1 KGHSH, CDR2 LQKENI. The CDR3 spans 15 residues. The CDR3 DNA follows: TGTGCCAGCTCACAAGGGACAGGGAAAACCTACGAGCAGTACTTC. Protein product: CASSQGTGKTYEQYF.

The chain has TRBV15 and TRBJ2-1; 7 bases match TRBD1. Germline CDR1 reads LNHNV; CDR2 reads YYDKDF (reference sequence). The CDR3 spans 16 residues. The J segment lost 8 bases and the V segment lost 1 base, leaving 11 bases of the junction unmatched. CDR3 sequence reads: CATSRGLGGAWDEQFF. In DNA, the CDR3 is TGTGCCACCAGCAGAGGTTTAGGGGGCGCTTGGGATGAGCAGTTCTTC. The complete variable domain, with remaining parts taken from reference TRBV15 and TRBJ2-1, reads DAMVIQNPRYQVTQFGKPVTLSCSQTLNHNVMYWYQQKSSQAPKLLFHYYDKDFNNEADTPDNFQSRRPNTSFCFLDIRSPGLGDTAMYLCATSRGLGGAWDEQFFGPGTRLTVL.

V and J are TRBV25-1 and TRBJ2-4; D gene unclear. Germline-derived CDR1 and CDR2 are MGHDK and SYGVNS. The CDR3 runs to 11 residues. V shed 5 bases and J shed 9 bases, with 8 bases lying between them. The CDR3 sequence is CASSFGGIQYF. DNA for the CDR3: TGTGCCAGCAGTTTTGGCGGCATTCAGTACTTC.

The chain couples TRBV30 to TRBJ2-7; D is perhaps TRBD2 (5 bases). CDR3 length: 14 residues. Germline V gene lookup returns CDR1 GTSNPN and CDR2 SVGIG (reference sequence). V dropped 4 bases and J dropped 2 bases, with 15 bases sitting between them. CDR3 region: CAWTLPRGTYEQYF. Written as DNA, the CDR3 is TGTGCCTGGACCTTACCCCGGGGAACCTACGAGCAGTACTTC.

The chain has TRBV5-1 and TRBJ1-4; D is possibly TRBD1 (6 bases). The CDR3 is made up of 16 amino acids. The V end lost 4 bases, the J end lost 4 bases, and 17 bases lay between the germline ends. Germline V lookup: CDR1 SGHRS, CDR2 YFSETQ. CDR3 in DNA: TGCGCCAGCAGCCCCCGCGGGGGGCAGCTTAATGAAAAACTGTTTTTT. Translating it yields CASSPRGGQLNEKLFF.

This clone came up a few times. V gene TRBV5-1 combines with J gene TRBJ1-2, with TRBD1 as a possible D gene (5 bases). The germline V gene has CDR1 SGHRS and CDR2 YFSETQ. The V end was cut by 5 bases, the J end by 4 bases, with 24 bases between. The CDR3 runs 17 residues. The CDR3 nucleotides read TGCGCCAGCAGACGCGGCGGGGACCGTTTTTGGTCCTATGGCTACACCTTC. Translating gives CASRRGGDRFWSYGYTF.

This rearrangement joins TRBV11-3 to TRBJ1-1; the match to TRBD1 covers 8 bases. The germline gives CDR1 SGHNT, CDR2 YENEEA. The CDR3 spans 13 residues. With V trimmed by 2 bases and J by 8 bases, 4 bases remained unmatched. CDR3: CASSLFTGGEAFF. The CDR3 DNA is TGTGCCAGCAGCTTATTCACAGGGGGAGAAGCTTTCTTT.

The CDR3 nucleotides read TGTGCCAGCAGTGAGACAGGGAACCCACCAAACACTGAAGCTTTCTTT. Translation gives CASSETGNPPNTEAFF. The rearrangement joins TRBV6-1 to TRBJ1-1; TRBD1 aligns across 7 bases. Germline values: CDR1 MNHNS, CDR2 SASEGT. The CDR3 runs to 16 residues. After removal of 3 bases from V and 2 bases from J, the junction contained 9 bases not matched to a gene.

The rearrangement joins TRBV25-1 to TRBJ2-3; 10 nucleotides agree with TRBD2. The trim removed 4 bases at V and 0 bases at J, leaving 4 bases unmatched. CDR3 size: 16 residues. Per germline, CDR1 MGHDK and CDR2 SYGVNS. The CDR3 DNA sequence: TGTGCCAGCAGTGCTAGCGGGGGAGCCAGCACAGATACGCAGTATTTT. Translation gives CASSASGGASTDTQYF.

The chain joins TRBV28 to TRBJ2-1; 9 bases are shared with TRBD1. The CDR3 extends over 17 amino acids. J gave up 10 bases and V 4 bases, and 17 bases lay outside the gene matches. The germline gives CDR1 MDHEN, CDR2 SYDVKM. CDR3 residues: CASSSYNGWTGDDEQFF. The CDR3 DNA reads as TGTGCCAGCAGTTCATATAACGGGTGGACAGGGGATGACGAGCAGTTCTTC.